These 25 T cell receptor beta chains share one sample of origin, sequenced in a study of blood T cell repertoires in COVID-19. Clones were sequenced by immunoSEQ multiplex PCR, and TCRdb holds only the in-frame ones, with some missing. This table has approximately 12,000 clones, roughly 90% appearing once. Specimen: peripheral blood. Source of these receptors: an older man with active COVID-19.

This clone was seen a few times. The rearrangement joins TRBV18 to TRBJ2-7, with 10 bases that match TRBD1. Per the germline V gene, CDR1 is KGHSH and CDR2 is LQKENI. After removal of 2 bases from V and 6 bases from J, the junction contained 4 bases not matched to a gene. The length of the CDR3 is 14 residues. In DNA, the CDR3 is TGTGCCAGCTCACCATTGACAGGGGGCGTCGAGCAGTACTTC. This sequence encodes CASSPLTGGVEQYF.

The chain links TRBV4-2 to TRBJ2-1; no reliable D call. The CDR3 length is 15 residues. V was trimmed by 4 bases and J by 5 bases, leaving 15 bases between them. Looked up from germline, CDR1 is LGHNA and CDR2 is YNFKEQ. CDR3 bases: TGTGCCAGCAGCCTCTACAAGGAGCTTGACAATGAGCAGTTCTTC. Its translation is CASSLYKELDNEQFF.

This clone has just a few counts. V gene TRBV2 combines with J gene TRBJ1-3; TRBD1 agrees at 7 bases. The CDR3 runs 14 residues. The V gene's germline CDR1 is SNHLY and CDR2 FYNNEI. V lost 8 bases and J lost 0; bases outside the gene matches: 4. The CDR3 sequence: CASHRDSSGNTIYF. For the CDR3, the DNA is TGTGCCAGCCACAGGGACAGCTCTGGAAACACCATATATTTT.

The rearrangement links TRBV24-1 to TRBJ2-1; 8 bases line up with TRBD1. The CDR3 extends over 15 amino acids. V was clipped by 5 bases and J by 3 bases; unmatched bases: 5. Germline-derived CDR1 and CDR2 are KGHDR and SFDVKD. In DNA, the CDR3 is TGTGCCACCAGTGGGGGGACAGGCGGCTACAATGAGCAGTTCTTC. It is translated as CATSGGTGGYNEQFF.

V usage is TRBV7-9 and J usage is TRBJ2-7; D not certain. This CDR3 region has 14 residues. Germline V gives CDR1 SEHNR, CDR2 FQNEAQ (reference sequence). V lost 2 bases and J 4 bases, leaving 12 bases between the germline ends. The CDR3, as DNA: TGTGCCAGCAGCTTACTCCCAGGCCCATACGAGCAGTACTTC. Protein: CASSLLPGPYEQYF.

This sequence joins TRBV11-3 and TRBJ2-5; possible D gene TRBD1, 7 bases. Trimming removed 5 bases from V and 1 base from J, with 23 bases in between. Germline CDR1 SGHNT, CDR2 YENEEA. This CDR3 has 18 residues. The CDR3 nucleotides are TGTGCCAGCAGCCGAGCAGGGGGACTGCACCCCTTCCAAGAGACCCAGTACTTC. Protein product: CASSRAGGLHPFQETQYF. Supplemented by reference TRBV11-3 and TRBJ2-5, the full variable domain reads EAGVVQSPRYKIIEKKQPVAFWCNPISGHNTLYWYLQNLGQGPELLIRYENEEAVDDSQLPKDRFSAERLKGVDSTLKIQPAELGDSAVYLCASSRAGGLHPFQETQYFGPGTRLLVL.

This clone was recorded only once. The rearrangement uses TRBV5-1 and TRBJ2-1; D ambiguous. The germline V gene has CDR1 SGHRS and CDR2 YFSETQ. The ends were cut back, 4 bases at V and 2 bases at J, with 13 bases in the middle. The CDR3 extends over 15 amino acids. For the CDR3, the DNA is TGCGCCAGCAGCGTAGCCGGTGATACCTACAATGAGCAGTTCTTC. Protein sequence: CASSVAGDTYNEQFF. The full variable domain, with the rest looked up from reference TRBV5-1 and TRBJ2-1, is KAGVTQTPRYLIKTRGQQVTLSCSPISGHRSVSWYQQTPGQGLQFLFEYFSETQRNKGNFPGRFSGRQFSNSRSEMNVSTLELGDSALYLCASSVAGDTYNEQFFGPGTRLTVL.

V gene TRBV4-3 combines with J gene TRBJ2-6; a possible D gene is TRBD1 (6 bases). The CDR3 contains 22 residues. Germline-derived CDR1 and CDR2 are LGHNA and YSLEER. V was trimmed by 0 bases and J by 0 bases, leaving 24 bases between them. CDR3 nucleotides: TGCGCCAGCAGCCAAGACCCCCCGGACGGACAGATCCTTCTCTCTGGGGCCAACGTCCTGACTTTC. Translating it yields CASSQDPPDGQILLSGANVLTF.

The rearrangement uses TRBV9 and TRBJ1-3; D unclear. V was trimmed by 4 bases and J by 0 bases, leaving 8 bases between them. This CDR3 spans 14 amino acids. Germline CDR1 reads SGDLS; CDR2 reads YYNGEE. CDR3 region: CASSPVISGNTIYF. CDR3 bases: TGTGCCAGCAGCCCAGTCATCTCTGGAAACACCATATATTTT.

Only one count was recorded for this clone. The chain uses TRBV6-4 and TRBJ1-4; 8 bases match TRBD1. This CDR3 contains 14 residues. Germline V gene data show CDR1 as MRHNA and CDR2 as SNTAGT. J lost 8 bases, V lost 6 bases, and 8 bases had no gene match. This CDR3 is CASSQGAGNEKLFF. The CDR3 region has the DNA TGTGCCAGCAGCCAGGGGGCAGGGAACGAAAAACTGTTTTTT.

The chain combines TRBV2 with TRBJ2-1; 8 positions agree with TRBD2. V gave up 8 bases and J gave up 5 bases; unmatched junction bases: 11. Germline CDR1 and CDR2: SNHLY and FYNNEI. The CDR3 has 15 residues. The CDR3 sequence is CASAETGTRDNEQFF. The CDR3 DNA reads TGTGCCAGCGCGGAAACCGGGACTAGGGACAATGAGCAGTTCTTC. Based on the CDR3 plus reference TRBV2 and TRBJ2-1, the full variable domain is EPEVTQTPSHQVTQMGQEVILRCVPISNHLYFYWYRQILGQKVEFLVSFYNNEISEKSEIFDDQFSVERPDGSNFTLKIRSTKLEDSAMYFCASAETGTRDNEQFFGPGTRLTVL.

The chain has TRBV3-1 (or the pseudogene TRBV3-2) and TRBJ2-7; D unresolved. This CDR3 is 14 amino acids long. Trimming shortened V by 2 bases and J by 5 bases, and 13 bases separated the two germline ends. Germline values: CDR1 LGHDT, CDR2 YNNKEL (reference sequence). The CDR3 is CASSQPNRVNEQYF. Here the CDR3 DNA reads TGTGCCAGCAGCCAACCCAACCGGGTTAACGAGCAGTACTTC.

The chain has TRBV4-2 and TRBJ2-7, with D uncertain. The CDR3 spans 16 residues. The germline V gene has CDR1 LGHNA and CDR2 YNFKEQ. V shed 1 base and J shed 3 bases, with 16 bases lying between them. CDR3 protein: CASSQGPRVADYEQYF. CDR3 nucleotide sequence: TGTGCCAGCAGCCAAGGCCCTCGGGTAGCAGACTACGAGCAGTACTTC.

The CDR3 sequence is CAITQGSVSPLHF. CDR3 bases: TGTGCCATCACCCAGGGGTCGGTTTCACCCCTCCACTTT. V and J are TRBV10-3 and TRBJ1-6; a weak D match, TRBD1 (6 bases). The germline V gene has CDR1 ENHRY and CDR2 SYGVKD. There are 13 residues in the CDR3. V was trimmed by 7 bases and J by 9 bases, leaving 13 bases between them.

The J gene is TRBJ2-7, the V gene TRBV11-2, with 9 bases lining up with TRBD1. V lost 5 bases, J lost 4 bases, and 6 bases stayed unmatched. The CDR3 length is 14 residues. Germline loops: CDR1 SGHAT, CDR2 FQNNGV. The CDR3 region is CASSTSTGGYEQYF. The CDR3 DNA follows: TGTGCCAGCAGCACTTCGACAGGGGGGTACGAGCAGTACTTC.

This rearrangement joins TRBV9 to TRBJ2-7; the D is unclear. The CDR3 sequence is 15 residues long. Germline loops: CDR1 SGDLS, CDR2 YYNGEE. V lost 0 bases, J lost 1 base, and 11 bases lay in between. CDR3 sequence: CASSVGFGNSYEQYF. CDR3 in DNA: TGTGCCAGCAGCGTAGGATTCGGTAATTCCTACGAGCAGTACTTC.

The chain links TRBV19 to TRBJ1-3; no clear D. The CDR3 is 14 residues long. The V end lost 6 bases, the J end lost 4 bases, and 13 bases lay between the germline ends. Per the germline V gene, CDR1 is LNHDA and CDR2 is SQIVND (reference sequence). CDR3 in DNA: TGTGCCAGTAGCACCAGCGACTTCGGAAACACCATATATTTT. Translating it yields CASSTSDFGNTIYF.

This chain connects TRBV18 to TRBJ1-1; D gene ambiguous. Trimming pared 3 bases from V and 2 bases from J, leaving 7 bases between. This CDR3 region has 13 residues. Germline V gives CDR1 KGHSH, CDR2 LQKENI. CDR3 amino acids: CASSPGVNTEAFF. The CDR3 nucleotides read TGTGCCAGCTCACCCGGGGTCAACACTGAAGCTTTCTTT.

The chain recombines TRBV7-3 with TRBJ2-1; D call uncertain. CDR1 and CDR2 (germline): SGHTA, FQGTGA. The germline V and J ends were trimmed by 5 bases and 9 bases, with 11 bases remaining between them. The CDR3 has 12 residues. This CDR3 reads CASSEPTGEQFF. The CDR3 DNA is TGTGCCAGCAGCGAACCCACTGGTGAGCAGTTCTTC.

The rearrangement uses TRBV29-1 and TRBJ2-3, with 12 bases aligning to TRBD2. Trimming cost V 8 bases and J 3 bases; bases outside gene matches: 6. CDR1 and CDR2 (germline): SQVTM, ANQGSEA. The CDR3 contains 14 residues. The CDR3 DNA is TGCAGCACCAAGGGGACTAGCGGGACAGATACGCAGTATTTT. Translation gives CSTKGTSGTDTQYF.

The chain joins TRBV6-5 to TRBJ1-1, with TRBD1 identical over 8 bases. This CDR3 is built from 13 residues. CDR1 and CDR2 (germline): MNHEY, SVGAGI. J lost 5 bases, V lost 5 bases, and 4 bases had no gene match. The CDR3 protein is CASSPQGGTEAFF. The DNA of the CDR3 is TGTGCCAGCAGTCCACAGGGGGGGACTGAAGCTTTCTTT.

CDR3 nucleotides: TGTGCCAGCAGTCCCCTCACTGAAGCTTTCTTT. This gives the protein CASSPLTEAFF. This chain connects TRBV12-3 or TRBV12-4 to TRBJ1-1; D is unclear. The CDR3 runs 11 residues. Trimming took off 5 bases at V and 4 bases at J, with 5 bases between the two ends.

V and J are TRBV18 and TRBJ2-3, with 9 bases that match TRBD1. Germline CDR1 KGHSH, CDR2 LQKENI. There are 15 residues in the CDR3. The V and J ends lost 2 bases and 4 bases, in that order; junction bases with no gene match: 4. CDR3 sequence: CASSPTGGWADTQYF. The DNA for the CDR3 is TGTGCCAGCTCACCAACAGGGGGCTGGGCAGATACGCAGTATTTT.

As regards this clone: One end of the junction does not line up with germline, which may come from a read error. This chain links TRBV7-9 with TRBJ1-6; D is ambiguous. Germline V CDR1 and CDR2: SEHNR, FQNEAQ (reference sequence). The CDR3 has 12 amino acids. This CDR3 reads CASSPYENNLNF. Here the CDR3 DNA reads TGTGCCAGCAGCCCTTATGAAAACAACCTCAACTTT.

This chain links TRBV15 with TRBJ1-6; D remains unclear. Trimming took off 0 bases at V and 0 bases at J, with 9 bases between the two ends. The CDR3 is made up of 17 amino acids. CDR1 and CDR2 (germline): LNHNV, YYDKDF (reference sequence). Here the CDR3 reads CATSRDYVSSYNSPLHF. For the CDR3, the DNA is TGTGCCACCAGCAGAGATTACGTCAGCTCCTATAATTCACCCCTCCACTTT.